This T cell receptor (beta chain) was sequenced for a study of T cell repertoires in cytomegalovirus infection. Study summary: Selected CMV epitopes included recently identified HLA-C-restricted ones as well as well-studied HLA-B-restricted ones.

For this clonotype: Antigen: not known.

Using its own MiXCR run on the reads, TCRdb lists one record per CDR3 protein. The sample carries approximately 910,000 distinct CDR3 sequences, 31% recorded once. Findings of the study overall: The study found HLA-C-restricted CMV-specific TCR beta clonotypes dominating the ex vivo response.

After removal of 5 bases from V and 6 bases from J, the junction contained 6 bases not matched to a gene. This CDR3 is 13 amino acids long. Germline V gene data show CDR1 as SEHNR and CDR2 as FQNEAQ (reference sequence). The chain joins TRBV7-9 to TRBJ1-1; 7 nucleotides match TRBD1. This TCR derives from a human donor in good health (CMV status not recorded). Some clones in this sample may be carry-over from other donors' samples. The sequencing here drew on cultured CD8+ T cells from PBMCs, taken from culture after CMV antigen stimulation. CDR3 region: CASSRQGGAEAFF. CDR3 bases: TGTGCCAGCAGCCGACAGGGAGGAGCTGAAGCTTTCTTT.